This note documents a single T cell receptor (beta chain) sequence. Its antigen is not identified. Amplification used 60 Vbeta primers and 13 Jbeta primers. Measured with immunoSEQ multiplex PCR; TCRdb has only the in-frame clones, and not every one. The sample consists of 150,000 to 200,000 clones, about 81% of them appearing once. This CDR3 has 14 residues. Germline loops: CDR1 SGHAT, CDR2 FQNNGV. The germline V and J ends were trimmed by 3 bases and 4 bases, with 13 bases remaining between them. The data were taken from a study of cytomegalovirus exposure and HLA in healthy donors. Findings and limits, study-wide: No immune exposure information besides CMV serostatus was available.

The sequenced sample was PBMCs. This receptor was identified in a woman younger than 35 in good health and CMV-seronegative. This sequence joins TRBV11-2 and TRBJ2-7, with a possible D match to TRBD2 (6 bases). CDR3 nucleotides: TGTGCCAGCAGCTTTTCTGGAGGGCCGTACGAGCAGTACTTC. The encoded protein is CASSFSGGPYEQYF.